The 16 T cell receptor beta chains presented below share a single source sample, sequenced in a study of OX40 agonist ivuxolimab in advanced cancers. Here immunoSEQ multiplex PCR was the method, and the copy in TCRdb shows in-frame clones only, minus some. The sample gives 55,000 to 70,000 clones, around 80% of which show up once; roughly 2.4% is in the top ten. The source was CD4+ or CD8+ T cells sorted from blood, collected in a trial of the OX40 agonist ivuxolimab. These receptors all come from an adult with an advanced solid tumor such as melanoma, head and neck, liver or kidney cancer.

V gene TRBV7-3 combines with J gene TRBJ2-2; D is uncertain. This CDR3 has 13 residues. Trimming left V 3 bases short and J 4 bases short, with 6 bases between. The germline CDR1 and CDR2 sequences are SGHTA and FQGTGA. Here the CDR3 DNA reads TGTGCCAGCAGCTTCGACGGCACCGGGGAGCTGTTTTTT. Its translation is CASSFDGTGELFF.

The CDR3 DNA reads TGTGCCAGCAGTGAATCTCGCACAGATACGCAGTATTTT. It translates to CASSESRTDTQYF. The chain carries TRBV2 and TRBJ2-3; D call uncertain. Germline CDR1 SNHLY, CDR2 FYNNEI. The CDR3 is made up of 13 amino acids. V was pared by 2 bases and J by 1 base, with 4 bases between. Using reference TRBV2 and TRBJ2-3 for the parts outside the CDR3, the full variable domain is EPEVTQTPSHQVTQMGQEVILRCVPISNHLYFYWYRQILGQKVEFLVSFYNNEISEKSEIFDDQFSVERPDGSNFTLKIRSTKLEDSAMYFCASSESRTDTQYFGPGTRLTVL.

The chain uses TRBV5-1 and TRBJ2-2; possibly TRBD2 for D (6 bases). Trimming removed 2 bases at V and 0 bases at J, with 14 bases between. CDR1 and CDR2 (germline): SGHRS, YFSETQ. There are 17 residues in the CDR3. The CDR3, as DNA: TGCGCCAGCAGCTTCGGCCCCGGGACTGCGAACACCGGGGAGCTGTTTTTT. This gives the protein CASSFGPGTANTGELFF.

The table lists this clone with a few counts. The chain links TRBV6-5 to TRBJ1-2; perhaps TRBD1 as D (6 bases). This CDR3 is built from 16 residues. Trimming removed 2 bases at V and 2 bases at J, with 15 bases between. Germline assignment: CDR1 MNHEY and CDR2 SVGAGI. The CDR3 protein is CASSYIASGANYGYTF. CDR3 nucleotides: TGTGCCAGCAGTTACATCGCCTCGGGGGCAAACTATGGCTACACCTTC.

Comment on this clone: One end of the junction does not line up with germline, which may come from a read error. This sample includes further DNA sequences coding for the same CDR3. The V gene is TRBV5-3, the J gene TRBJ1-2, with a weak D call TRBD1 (6 bases). TRBV5-3 is sorted into the ORF group, with uncertain function. The CDR3 covers 13 residues. Written as DNA, the CDR3 is TGTGCCAAGAGGGGGGAGATAAACTATGGCTACACCTTT. Translating it yields CAKRGEINYGYTF.

This clone was seen a single time. The chain combines TRBV7-8 with TRBJ1-2; tentatively, D is TRBD1 (5 bases). The CDR3 extends over 14 amino acids. Trimming removed 5 bases at V and 8 bases at J, with 18 bases between. Germline values: CDR1 SGHVS, CDR2 FQNEAQ. In DNA form, the CDR3 reads TGTGCCAGCAGCCGAGGGGAGGGTTGGAAGGGCTACACCTTC. Amino acids: CASSRGEGWKGYTF.

The chain is built from TRBV27 and TRBJ1-4, with D possibly being TRBD1 (5 bases). V was pared by 6 bases and J by 6 bases, with 14 bases between. CDR3 size: 14 residues. In germline, CDR1 is MNHEY, CDR2 SMNVEV (reference sequence). CDR3 sequence (DNA): TGTGCCAGCAGGGATCCGGGACGCCATGAAAAACTGTTTTTT. It codes for CASRDPGRHEKLFF.

The V call is TRBV28, the J call TRBJ1-2; 8 bases are shared with TRBD1. Germline lookup yields CDR1 MDHEN and CDR2 SYDVKM. The V gene end was trimmed by 8 bases and the J gene end by 8 bases; junction bases not matched to a gene: 7. The CDR3 runs 12 residues. The chain's CDR3 is CASWQGAFGYTF. The DNA for the CDR3 is TGTGCCAGCTGGCAGGGGGCATTCGGCTACACCTTC.

The rearrangement uses TRBV7-2 and TRBJ2-3, with unresolved D. Trimming took off 4 bases at V and 3 bases at J, with 2 bases between the two ends. The CDR3 totals 11 residues. Per the germline V gene, CDR1 is SGHTA and CDR2 is FQGNSA. Here the CDR3 reads CASSYTDTQYF. The CDR3 DNA reads as TGTGCCAGCAGCTATACAGATACGCAGTATTTT.

The chain recombines TRBV29-1 with TRBJ1-1; D is possibly TRBD1 (5 bases). The V and J ends lost 3 bases and 4 bases respectively, with 12 bases between them. From germline, CDR1 is SQVTM and CDR2 ANQGSEA. CDR3 size: 13 residues. CDR3 coding DNA: TGCAGCGTTGAGAGGCAAAGGGGCACTGAAGCTTTCTTT. Protein: CSVERQRGTEAFF.

The chain combines TRBV5-4 with TRBJ2-3; TRBD1 or TRBD2 may be the D gene (6 bases each). The CDR3 consists of 14 residues. Trimming shortened V by 0 bases and J by 3 bases, and 8 bases separated the two germline ends. CDR1 and CDR2 (germline): SGHNT, YYREEE (reference sequence). The CDR3 is CASSLAGATDTQYF. Here the CDR3 DNA reads TGTGCCAGCAGCTTGGCGGGGGCAACAGATACGCAGTATTTT.

This clone appeared once. This rearrangement joins TRBV7-3 to TRBJ2-3, with a tentative D call TRBD1 (5 bases). The V gene lost 5 bases and the J gene lost 4 bases, with 10 bases spanning the gap. The CDR3 spans 13 residues. Germline-derived CDR1 and CDR2 are SGHTA and FQGTGA. The CDR3 nucleotides read TGTGCCAGCAGCCGGACAAAAGCAGATACGCAGTATTTT. Protein product: CASSRTKADTQYF.

The chain combines TRBV5-1 with TRBJ2-7, with D tentatively TRBD1 (5 bases). The CDR3 covers 12 residues. CDR1 and CDR2 (germline): SGHRS, YFSETQ. Trimming removed 4 bases from V and 6 bases from J, with 11 bases in between. The CDR3 DNA reads as TGCGCCAGCAGCCTGGAAGGGGTCGAGCAGTACTTC. Translated: CASSLEGVEQYF.

This clone was seen only once. This chain connects TRBV5-6 to TRBJ1-1; 8 positions match TRBD1. CDR1 and CDR2 (germline): SGHDT, YYEEEE. This CDR3 has 14 amino acids. After removal of 4 bases from V and 5 bases from J, the junction contained 7 bases not matched to a gene. The DNA of the CDR3 is TGTGCCAGCAGCCCGGAGACAGGGGTTACTGAAGCTTTCTTT. This codes for CASSPETGVTEAFF.

V gene TRBV5-1 combines with J gene TRBJ2-1; 14 positions agree with TRBD2. J gave up 4 bases and V 4 bases, and 16 bases lay outside the gene matches. The germline gives CDR1 SGHRS, CDR2 YFSETQ. This CDR3 is 20 amino acids long. Written as DNA, the CDR3 is TGCGCCAGCAGCCCTGACCGACTAGCGGGGGGGTTCACCAAATACAATGAGCAGTTCTTC. This gives the protein CASSPDRLAGGFTKYNEQFF.

This clone occurred a few times. The CDR3 protein is CATSRDLPTRGGGYEQYF. The CDR3 DNA sequence: TGTGCCACCAGCAGAGATTTACCCACGCGGGGGGGAGGTTACGAGCAGTACTTC. The V gene is TRBV15, the J gene TRBJ2-7; 9 bases map to TRBD2. The CDR3 loop spans 18 amino acids. CDR1 LNHNV and CDR2 YYDKDF come from the germline V gene (reference sequence). V gave up 0 bases and J gave up 4 bases; unmatched junction bases: 13.